These 32 T cell receptor beta chains came from one sample sequenced in a study of CD8 T cells in ankylosing spondylitis. Study-level findings and limits: Seven or eight highly homologous variants formed a TCR beta motif that appeared characteristic of ankylosing spondylitis blood.

MiXCR, run by TCRdb on the 5' RACE reads, gives a single entry per CDR3 protein. The sample has about 540,000 distinct CDR3 sequences, 10% to 15% seen once. Antigens for these TCRs are unknown. Material: blood, either unsorted or a sorted T cell fraction (not recorded which). All receptors come from a male donor with ankylosing spondylitis.

In its sample, this clonotype was seen a few times. This rearrangement joins TRBV25-1 to TRBJ1-4, with TRBD1 as a possible D gene (6 bases). The CDR3 totals 15 residues. With 4 bases removed from V and 2 bases from J, the gap between germline ends came to 11 bases. Germline CDR1 and CDR2: MGHDK and SYGVNS. The CDR3 region has the DNA TGTGCCAGCAGTGGGACAGCGGCGACTAATGAAAAACTGTTTTTT. It translates to CASSGTAATNEKLFF.

The table lists this clonotype with many counts. The chain's CDR3 is CATSWDPTDTQYF. DNA of the CDR3: TGTGCCACCAGCTGGGACCCCACAGATACGCAGTATTTT. The chain is built from TRBV15 and TRBJ2-3; D may be TRBD1 or TRBD2 (5 bases each). Germline V gives CDR1 LNHNV, CDR2 YYDKDF (reference sequence). This CDR3 contains 13 residues. V lost 5 bases and J 2 bases, leaving 8 bases between the germline ends.

The genes are TRBV5-1 and TRBJ2-3; TRBD1 is a possible D gene (6 bases). V was shortened by 2 bases and J by 4 bases, with 14 bases between the two germline ends. The CDR3 has 15 amino acids. Germline CDR1 and CDR2: SGHRS and YFSETQ. The CDR3 loop reads CASSFQGHGADTQYF. The CDR3 coding sequence is TGCGCCAGCAGCTTCCAGGGGCATGGCGCAGATACGCAGTATTTT. The complete variable domain, with remaining parts taken from reference TRBV5-1 and TRBJ2-3, reads KAGVTQTPRYLIKTRGQQVTLSCSPISGHRSVSWYQQTPGQGLQFLFEYFSETQRNKGNFPGRFSGRQFSNSRSEMNVSTLELGDSALYLCASSFQGHGADTQYFGPGTRLTVL.

The rearrangement links TRBV5-1 to TRBJ2-5, with 7 bases lining up with TRBD2. Trimming cost V 3 bases and J 4 bases; bases outside gene matches: 9. The CDR3 totals 15 residues. The germline V gene encodes CDR1 SGHRS and CDR2 YFSETQ. The CDR3 DNA follows: TGCGCCAGCAGCTCCGGGACTATAATGCGAGAGACCCAGTACTTC. Translation: CASSSGTIMRETQYF.

The CDR3 region has the DNA TGTGCCAGCAGGGACAGGGGATTGGGGCCCCAGCATTTT. It yields the protein CASRDRGLGPQHF. The V gene is TRBV2, the J gene TRBJ1-5; 9 nucleotides agree with TRBD1. With V trimmed by 6 bases and J by 9 bases, 6 bases remained unmatched. The length of the CDR3 is 13 residues. CDR1 is SNHLY and CDR2 is FYNNEI in the germline V gene.

This clonotype was counted only a few times. The V gene is TRBV24-1, the J gene TRBJ2-1; D is possibly TRBD2 (5 bases). The CDR3 spans 15 residues. Germline CDR1 reads KGHDR; CDR2 reads SFDVKD. V was clipped by 4 bases and J by 0 bases, with 9 bases between them. The CDR3 sequence is CATSDQTISYNEQFF. The CDR3, as DNA: TGTGCCACCAGTGACCAGACTATCTCCTACAATGAGCAGTTCTTC.

The table lists this clonotype with many counts. This rearrangement joins TRBV12-3 or TRBV12-4 to TRBJ2-7; D unresolved. V lost 0 bases, J lost 5 bases, and 14 bases lay in between. The CDR3 runs 15 residues. CDR3: CASSLAGYPFHEQYV. The CDR3 region has the DNA TGTGCCAGCAGTTTAGCAGGGTATCCCTTCCACGAGCAGTACGTC.

This chain joins TRBV25-1 and TRBJ2-2; TRBD1 or TRBD2 may be the D gene (5 bases each). Germline V gene lookup returns CDR1 MGHDK and CDR2 SYGVNS. The CDR3 runs to 16 residues. With 5 bases removed from V and 6 bases from J, the gap between germline ends came to 19 bases. CDR3 sequence (DNA): TGTGCCAGCAGTCCTTTTCCGGGACCGGAGGCCGGGGAGCTGTTTTTT. Its protein product is CASSPFPGPEAGELFF.

This clonotype came up many times. V and J are TRBV12-5 and TRBJ2-3; D is uncertain. The germline V gene has CDR1 LGHNT and CDR2 FRNRAP. V was trimmed by 1 base and J by 6 bases, leaving 11 bases between them. This CDR3 spans 14 amino acids. The CDR3 DNA reads TGTGCTAGTGGTTTGGACAGTGATGGGGATACGCAGTATTTT. Its translation: CASGLDSDGDTQYF.

This chain connects TRBV13 to TRBJ2-5; D is possibly TRBD1 or TRBD2 (5 bases each). V lost 3 bases and J 3 bases, leaving 11 bases between the germline ends. Germline V CDR1 and CDR2: PRHDT, FYEKMQ (reference sequence). The CDR3 sequence is 14 residues long. The CDR3 sequence: CASSLMRGEETQYF. The CDR3 DNA sequence: TGTGCCAGCAGCTTGATGAGGGGTGAAGAGACCCAGTACTTC.

This clonotype appeared a few times. V is TRBV27 and J is TRBJ1-4; tentative D call: TRBD1 (5 bases). Per germline, CDR1 MNHEY and CDR2 SMNVEV (reference sequence). Between the trimmed V and J ends, which lost 6 bases and 0 bases, there was a span of 14 bases. The CDR3 totals 16 residues. The CDR3 region is CASRIGTLATNEKLFF. The DNA for the CDR3 is TGTGCCAGCAGGATAGGGACCTTAGCAACTAATGAAAAACTGTTTTTT.

This clonotype appeared a few times. The rearrangement links TRBV5-1 to TRBJ2-2; the match to TRBD2 covers 13 bases. There are 18 residues in the CDR3. Germline lookup yields CDR1 SGHRS and CDR2 YFSETQ. The V and J ends lost 3 bases and 3 bases, in that order; junction bases with no gene match: 8. In nucleotides, the CDR3 is TGCGCCAGCAGCTACCGGACTAGCGGGAGAGTCGACACCGGGGAGCTGTTTTTT. Translation: CASSYRTSGRVDTGELFF.

The chain couples TRBV6-5 to TRBJ2-2, with D hard to call. The V gene lost 0 bases and the J gene lost 0 bases, with 14 bases spanning the gap. The V gene's germline CDR1 is MNHEY and CDR2 SVGAGI. CDR3 size: 18 residues. The DNA for the CDR3 is TGTGCCAGCAGTTACTCGGCAGGCCTTAACGCGAACACCGGGGAGCTGTTTTTT. It yields the protein CASSYSAGLNANTGELFF.

This clonotype was found a few times. One end of the junction is discordant with germline, which a read error may explain. V usage is TRBV29-1 and J usage is TRBJ2-1, with TRBD2 matching over 7 bases. Germline V gene data show CDR1 as SQVTM and CDR2 as ANQGSEA. The CDR3 covers 13 residues. The CDR3 sequence is CSVAGLPYNEQFF. For the CDR3, the DNA is TGCAGCGTTGCGGGACTACCCTATAATGAGCAGTTCTTC.

This clonotype was recorded at least ten times. The chain carries TRBV7-9 and TRBJ1-1; TRBD1 aligns across 7 bases. V shed 5 bases, J shed 7 bases, and the junction held 7 bases outside the gene matches. The CDR3 spans 13 residues. Germline V lookup: CDR1 SEHNR, CDR2 FQNEAQ (reference sequence). CDR3 DNA sequence: TGTGCCAGCAGCGTGACAGGGTATGGTGAAGCTTTCTTT. It encodes CASSVTGYGEAFF.

This clonotype was seen repeatedly, ten times or more. The gene calls are TRBV2 and TRBJ1-2; D unclear. V dropped 1 base and J dropped 0 bases, with 3 bases sitting between them. This CDR3 is built from 13 residues. Germline values: CDR1 SNHLY, CDR2 FYNNEI. The CDR3 bases are TGTGCCAGCAGTGAAGAAGCTAACTATGGCTACACCTTC. It encodes CASSEEANYGYTF. Full variable domain (outside the CDR3, taken from reference TRBV2 and TRBJ1-2): EPEVTQTPSHQVTQMGQEVILRCVPISNHLYFYWYRQILGQKVEFLVSFYNNEISEKSEIFDDQFSVERPDGSNFTLKIRSTKLEDSAMYFCASSEEANYGYTFGSGTRLTVV.

This chain joins TRBV6-1 and TRBJ2-6, with a weak D call TRBD1 (6 bases). The V end was cut by 0 bases, the J end by 0 bases, with 15 bases between. Germline assignment: CDR1 MNHNS and CDR2 SASEGT. The CDR3 is 19 residues long. The CDR3 sequence: CASSEALRTGRSGANVLTF. Here the CDR3 DNA reads TGTGCCAGCAGTGAAGCGCTTCGTACAGGGCGCTCTGGGGCCAACGTCCTGACTTTC.

This clonotype has only a few counts. This chain uses TRBV29-1 with TRBJ2-1; 11 nucleotides match TRBD2. From germline, CDR1 is SQVTM and CDR2 ANQGSEA. The CDR3 extends over 13 amino acids. J was trimmed by 2 bases and V by 7 bases; bases with no gene match: 1. The DNA for the CDR3 is TGCAGCGGTAGCGGGAGGGCCTACAATGAGCAGTTCTTC. Protein sequence: CSGSGRAYNEQFF.

This chain links TRBV4-1 with TRBJ1-4; no definite D call. This CDR3 region has 15 residues. The germline V and J ends were trimmed by 5 bases and 4 bases, with 14 bases remaining between them. Germline CDR1 MGHRA, CDR2 YSYEKL. The CDR3 region has the DNA TGCGCCAGCAGCTTCTCTGAGGGAATTAATGAAAAACTGTTTTTT. This sequence encodes CASSFSEGINEKLFF.

The V call is TRBV5-6, the J call TRBJ2-7; perhaps TRBD2 as D (5 bases). Germline V CDR1 and CDR2: SGHDT, YYEEEE. The V end was cut by 4 bases, the J end by 4 bases, with 12 bases between. The CDR3 has 13 amino acids. The CDR3 sequence is CASSPGSRYEQYV. Written as DNA, the CDR3 is TGTGCCAGCAGCCCGGGATCCCGTTACGAGCAGTACGTC.

This clonotype was detected only a few times. This chain uses TRBV5-1 with TRBJ2-1, with D unresolved. V lost 5 bases and J lost 9, with 15 bases in between. The CDR3 runs 13 residues. The V gene's germline CDR1 is SGHRS and CDR2 YFSETQ. This CDR3 reads CASSKEPPTEQFF. CDR3 sequence (DNA): TGCGCCAGCAGTAAGGAACCCCCCACTGAGCAGTTCTTC. Variable domain in full (rest from reference TRBV5-1 and TRBJ2-1): KAGVTQTPRYLIKTRGQQVTLSCSPISGHRSVSWYQQTPGQGLQFLFEYFSETQRNKGNFPGRFSGRQFSNSRSEMNVSTLELGDSALYLCASSKEPPTEQFFGPGTRLTVL.

In this sample, this clonotype turned up a few times. The rearrangement uses TRBV7-9 and TRBJ1-3; a possible D gene is TRBD1 (6 bases). V shed 3 bases and J shed 3 bases, with 12 bases lying between them. Germline CDR1 is SEHNR and CDR2 is FQNEAQ (reference sequence). This CDR3 contains 15 residues. CDR3 sequence reads: CASSLGTGSGNTIYF. The CDR3 DNA is TGTGCCAGCAGCTTGGGCACAGGGAGTGGAAACACCATATATTTT.

This clonotype was counted only a few times. V gene TRBV5-1 combines with J gene TRBJ2-5; D is unresolved. The CDR3 covers 12 residues. CDR1 and CDR2 from the germline V gene are SGHRS and YFSETQ. V shed 7 bases and J shed 4 bases, with 11 bases lying between them. The CDR3 loop reads CASRKTGETQYF. Here the CDR3 DNA reads TGCGCCAGCCGAAAAACGGGAGAGACCCAGTACTTC. Using reference TRBV5-1 and TRBJ2-5 for the parts outside the CDR3, the full variable domain is KAGVTQTPRYLIKTRGQQVTLSCSPISGHRSVSWYQQTPGQGLQFLFEYFSETQRNKGNFPGRFSGRQFSNSRSEMNVSTLELGDSALYLCASRKTGETQYFGPGTRLLVL.

The chain joins TRBV4-1 to TRBJ2-7, with TRBD2 identical over 12 bases. V shed 4 bases, J shed 10 bases, and the junction held 11 bases outside the gene matches. Germline V gene lookup returns CDR1 MGHRA and CDR2 YSYEKL. The CDR3 runs 15 residues. The CDR3 bases are TGCGCCAGCAGCCCCTTCGGGCTAGCGGGAGGGCCACAGTACGTC. Translated, it gives CASSPFGLAGGPQYV.

The DNA of the CDR3 is TGCAGTGCTTCCTCACTAGCGTACTCCTACGAGCAGTACTTC. Residues: CSASSLAYSYEQYF. V is TRBV20-1 and J is TRBJ2-7, with TRBD2 matching over 7 bases. CDR1 and CDR2 from the germline V gene are DFQATT and SNEGSKA (reference sequence). The CDR3 totals 14 residues. V was pared by 5 bases and J by 0 bases, with 7 bases of the junction left unmatched.

This clonotype was seen many times. The rearrangement links TRBV20-1 to TRBJ2-1, with 12 bases that match TRBD2. Germline loops: CDR1 DFQATT, CDR2 SNEGSKA (reference sequence). V lost 3 bases to trimming and J lost 14 bases; unmatched junction nucleotides: 8. CDR3 size: 13 residues. This chain's CDR3 is CSASQTSGRGEFF. The DNA for the CDR3 is TGCAGTGCTAGTCAGACTAGCGGGAGAGGGGAGTTCTTC.

The table lists this clonotype with a few counts. V and J are TRBV12-3 or TRBV12-4 and TRBJ2-1; D is unresolved. The CDR3 covers 14 residues. Between the trimmed V and J ends, which lost 8 bases and 6 bases, there was a span of 17 bases. CDR3 loop: CASSPVEPGNEQFF. In DNA form, the CDR3 reads TGTGCCAGCTCCCCGGTGGAGCCTGGCAATGAGCAGTTCTTC.

The chain is built from TRBV5-1 and TRBJ2-5; TRBD1 matches 11 bases. The CDR3 contains 14 residues. Germline V gene data show CDR1 as SGHRS and CDR2 as YFSETQ. Trimming removed 6 bases from V and 4 bases from J; junction bases left unmatched: 5. For the CDR3, the DNA is TGCGCCAGCACACGGACAGGGGGCGTAGAGACCCAGTACTTC. Translated: CASTRTGGVETQYF.

This clonotype was observed many times. V gene TRBV11-2 combines with J gene TRBJ2-2; 8 nucleotides match TRBD2. The V segment lost 3 bases and the J segment 4 bases; nucleotides outside the gene matches: 4. This CDR3 comprises 15 residues. Germline V gene data show CDR1 as SGHAT and CDR2 as FQNNGV. CDR3 residues: CASSFSGTSTGELFF. CDR3 DNA: TGTGCCAGCAGCTTCTCCGGGACTAGCACCGGGGAGCTGTTTTTT.

This clonotype was detected ten times or more. The chain uses TRBV5-1 and TRBJ2-3, with D unresolved. Germline CDR1 and CDR2: SGHRS and YFSETQ. This CDR3 comprises 13 residues. V shed 1 base and J shed 2 bases, with 5 bases lying between them. This CDR3 reads CASSLRTTDTQYF. CDR3 DNA: TGCGCCAGCAGCTTGCGAACCACAGATACGCAGTATTTT.

The rearrangement joins TRBV5-1 to TRBJ2-1; maybe TRBD2 (5 bases). Per the germline V gene, CDR1 is SGHRS and CDR2 is YFSETQ. V was pared by 1 base and J by 7 bases, with 15 bases between. This CDR3 contains 15 residues. CDR3 coding DNA: TGCGCCAGCAGCTTGATGAACTCAGGAGGAAATGAGCAGTTCTTC. Translated, it gives CASSLMNSGGNEQFF.

The sample holds many counts of this clonotype. The rearrangement links TRBV7-9 to TRBJ1-3; TRBD1 is a possible D gene (5 bases). V gave up 5 bases and J gave up 2 bases, with 13 bases separating them. The CDR3 spans 15 residues. From germline, CDR1 is SEHNR and CDR2 FQNEAQ (reference sequence). The CDR3 spells CASSKNQGPGNTIYF. In nucleotides, the CDR3 is TGTGCCAGCAGCAAAAACCAGGGTCCTGGAAACACCATATATTTT. The full variable domain, completed using reference TRBV7-9 and TRBJ1-3, is DTGVSQNPRHKITKRGQNVTFRCDPISEHNRLYWYRQTLGQGPEFLTYFQNEAQLEKSRLLSDRFSAERPKGSFSTLEIQRTEQGDSAMYLCASSKNQGPGNTIYFGEGSWLTVV.